Listed here are 17 T cell receptor beta chains from one sample, sequenced in a study of cytomegalovirus exposure and HLA in healthy donors. Researchers ran the PCR with 60 Vbeta and 13 Jbeta primers. Repertoires were generated with immunoSEQ multiplex PCR, while TCRdb's copy carries only in-frame clones and drops some. The sample has about 140,000 clones, over 65% seen once. The source material was PBMCs. The receptors come from a woman aged 25 to 39 in good health and CMV-seronegative.

This chain links TRBV6-5 with TRBJ1-5; tentatively, D is TRBD1 (6 bases). With 5 bases removed from V and 3 bases from J, the gap between germline ends came to 14 bases. CDR3 length equals 15 residues. Germline CDR1 and CDR2: MNHEY and SVGAGI. For the CDR3, the DNA is TGTGCCAGCAGTCTCCAAGGGGGAGCCAATCAGCCCCAGCATTTT. Its translation: CASSLQGGANQPQHF.

CDR3 DNA: TGTGCCAGCAGCGTAACAGGGGGCAGTCAGCCCCAGCATTTT. The encoded protein is CASSVTGGSQPQHF. This chain uses TRBV6-1 with TRBJ1-5; TRBD1 matches at 9 bases. Per germline, CDR1 MNHNS and CDR2 SASEGT. V gave up 6 bases and J gave up 6 bases; unmatched junction bases: 6. CDR3 length: 14 amino acids.

V usage is TRBV7-9 and J usage is TRBJ2-3; 7 bases map to TRBD2. Losses at the gene ends were 2 bases for V and 1 base for J; bases not matched to a gene: 0. CDR1 and CDR2 (germline): SEHNR, FQNEAQ (reference sequence). The CDR3 has 14 amino acids. The CDR3 protein is CASSLSGGTDTQYF. CDR3 DNA: TGTGCCAGCAGCTTAAGCGGGGGCACAGATACGCAGTATTTT.

CDR3 sequence reads: CASSVQGALSNQPQHF. The CDR3 nucleotides are TGTGCCAGCAGTGTACAGGGGGCGCTTAGCAATCAGCCCCAGCATTTT. V usage is TRBV6-1 and J usage is TRBJ1-5; 9 positions match TRBD1. Germline V gene lookup returns CDR1 MNHNS and CDR2 SASEGT. Trimming removed 4 bases from V and 0 bases from J; junction bases left unmatched: 4. The CDR3 runs 16 residues.

The V gene is TRBV27, the J gene TRBJ2-3; TRBD2 might be the D (5 bases). Trimming took off 3 bases at V and 2 bases at J, with 12 bases between the two ends. Looked up from germline, CDR1 is MNHEY and CDR2 is SMNVEV (reference sequence). The CDR3 runs to 15 residues. In DNA form, the CDR3 reads TGTGCCAGCAGTTTCCTAGGCGGGTTCACAGATACGCAGTATTTT. Protein: CASSFLGGFTDTQYF.

The rearrangement links TRBV2 to TRBJ2-3; 7 positions match TRBD2. Germline CDR1 reads SNHLY; CDR2 reads FYNNEI. V shed 3 bases, J shed 1 base, and the junction held 1 base outside the gene matches. The CDR3 is 14 residues long. The DNA for the CDR3 is TGTGCCAGCAGTGACAGCGGGGGCACAGATACGCAGTATTTT. Translated: CASSDSGGTDTQYF.

This chain links TRBV5-1 with TRBJ1-1, with 9 bases matching TRBD1. This CDR3 contains 14 residues. Germline V gene data show CDR1 as SGHRS and CDR2 as YFSETQ. With 0 bases clipped from V and 4 bases from J, the junction kept 1 base outside the gene matches. The CDR3 DNA sequence: TGCGCCAGCAGCTTGGTGACAGGGGGCACTGAAGCTTTCTTT. Its translation is CASSLVTGGTEAFF.

This chain links TRBV5-6 with TRBJ1-2, with D hard to call. The V end was cut by 3 bases, the J end by 2 bases, with 14 bases between. CDR1 is SGHDT and CDR2 is YYEEEE in the germline V gene. This CDR3 has 15 residues. Here the CDR3 DNA reads TGTGCCAGCAGCTCCACCCCCACAGAGAACTATGGCTACACCTTC. Protein sequence: CASSSTPTENYGYTF. Full variable domain (remainder filled in from reference TRBV5-6 and TRBJ1-2): DAGVTQSPTHLIKTRGQQVTLRCSPKSGHDTVSWYQQALGQGPQFIFQYYEEEERQRGNFPDRFSGHQFPNYSSELNVNALLLGDSALYLCASSSTPTENYGYTFGSGTRLTVV.

The chain is built from TRBV27 and TRBJ2-5, with D uncertain. CDR1 is MNHEY and CDR2 is SMNVEV in the germline V gene (reference sequence). This CDR3 spans 12 amino acids. V lost 3 bases and J lost 9, with 11 bases in between. CDR3 loop: CASSFPGLPQYF. The CDR3 nucleotides are TGTGCCAGCAGTTTCCCAGGTTTGCCCCAGTACTTC.

The genes are TRBV7-9 and TRBJ2-5; D may be TRBD2 (5 bases). V was trimmed by 5 bases and J by 5 bases, leaving 12 bases between them. The CDR3 covers 13 residues. Germline CDR1 and CDR2: SEHNR and FQNEAQ (reference sequence). The CDR3 spells CASSPVSGETQYF. In DNA, the CDR3 is TGTGCCAGCAGCCCCGTATCGGGGGAGACCCAGTACTTC. Supplemented by reference TRBV7-9 and TRBJ2-5, the full variable domain reads DTGVSQNPRHKITKRGQNVTFRCDPISEHNRLYWYRQTLGQGPEFLTYFQNEAQLEKSRLLSDRFSAERPKGSFSTLEIQRTEQGDSAMYLCASSPVSGETQYFGPGTRLLVL.

V and J are TRBV30 and TRBJ1-2; 10 bases map to TRBD1. Looked up from germline, CDR1 is GTSNPN and CDR2 is SVGIG (reference sequence). The junction had 9 bases not matched to a gene; V was cut back by 8 bases and J by 6 bases. CDR3 length: 13 amino acids. In DNA, the CDR3 is TGTGCCGGTCCGACAGGGGGCTCTCATGGCTACACCTTC. Its protein product is CAGPTGGSHGYTF.

This chain joins TRBV6-6 and TRBJ2-1, with 7 bases lining up with TRBD2. This CDR3 is built from 16 residues. V was pared by 6 bases and J by 6 bases, with 14 bases of the junction left unmatched. In germline, CDR1 is MNHNY, CDR2 SVGAGI (reference sequence). This CDR3 is CASSYGGREFRNEQFF. The CDR3 DNA reads as TGTGCCAGCAGCTACGGTGGGCGGGAGTTCCGCAATGAGCAGTTCTTC.

The gene calls are TRBV28 and TRBJ1-1; possibly TRBD1 for D (6 bases). Trimming removed 4 bases from V and 1 base from J, with 19 bases in between. The length of the CDR3 is 17 residues. Looked up from germline, CDR1 is MDHEN and CDR2 is SYDVKM. CDR3 sequence (DNA): TGTGCCAGCAGTTCAGGGGACCTACAGGGCCGGAACACTGAAGCTTTCTTT. This codes for CASSSGDLQGRNTEAFF.

The chain employs TRBV5-4 and TRBJ1-2; possibly TRBD1 for D (6 bases). CDR3 length equals 17 residues. Germline values: CDR1 SGHNT, CDR2 YYREEE (reference sequence). V lost 4 bases and J lost 1, with 20 bases in between. The CDR3 DNA reads TGTGCCAGCAGCAGAACAGGGTCGGCTCCATTTAACTATGGCTACACCTTC. Translated, it gives CASSRTGSAPFNYGYTF.

The rearrangement uses TRBV19 and TRBJ1-2, with D possibly being TRBD1 (6 bases). The V gene's germline CDR1 is LNHDA and CDR2 SQIVND (reference sequence). V dropped 8 bases and J dropped 1 base, with 8 bases sitting between them. This CDR3 comprises 12 residues. CDR3 DNA: TGTGCCAGTGGACAGCTTAACTATGGCTACACCTTC. Protein product: CASGQLNYGYTF.

V usage is TRBV7-2 and J usage is TRBJ2-3; the match to TRBD1 covers 10 bases. Germline CDR1 and CDR2: SGHTA and FQGNSA. This CDR3 comprises 14 residues. Unmatched junction bases numbered 7, after V lost 6 bases and J lost 7 bases. The CDR3 sequence is CASRRDRGANTQYF. The CDR3 DNA follows: TGTGCCAGCAGAAGGGACAGGGGAGCGAATACGCAGTATTTT.

V gene TRBV28 combines with J gene TRBJ2-4; 9 nucleotides align to TRBD1. Germline V gene lookup returns CDR1 MDHEN and CDR2 SYDVKM. The CDR3 runs 14 residues. V dropped 6 bases and J dropped 9; count of bases not matched to a gene: 9. CDR3: CASSPVDRGSIQYF. DNA of the CDR3: TGTGCCAGCAGCCCAGTCGACAGGGGGTCCATTCAGTACTTC.